This T cell receptor beta chain was identified during a study of cytomegalovirus exposure and HLA in healthy donors. Study-wide context: Earlier sequencing of some 170 million T cells yielded 100 million to 120 million unique TCR beta sequences.

Germline lookup yields CDR1 SGHNT and CDR2 YENEEA. V shed 2 bases and J shed 0 bases, with 18 bases lying between them. The CDR3 contains 18 residues. The PCR made use of 60 Vbeta and 13 Jbeta primers. Per the study methods: In a later analysis, of some 80 million unique beta chains, some 10 million appeared in at least two donors. Here immunoSEQ multiplex PCR was the method, and the copy in TCRdb shows in-frame clones only, minus some. The DNA was the basis for D and trimming; V, J and clone size are from that table. Found here are over 150,000 clones, over 70% of them singletons; the top ten hold 3.1%.

The TCR sequence derives from a woman aged 25 to 39 in good health and CMV-seropositive. Material: PBMCs. This rearrangement joins TRBV11-3 to TRBJ2-3; D unclear. CDR3 DNA sequence: TGTGCCAGCAGCTTACCCCCTAAGTCCGGGTCTAGCACAGATACGCAGTATTTT. Translation: CASSLPPKSGSSTDTQYF.